This T cell receptor (beta chain) comes out of a study of CD4+ T cells in melanoma (dated by TCRdb to between 2021 and 2022). The study in broad terms: Neoantigen-specific CD4+ T cells in human melanoma were what the study investigated. Overall study outcomes, separate from this receptor: The report described a correlation between neoantigen-specific CD4+ T cells and the function of CD8+ T cells, macrophages and B cells. Neoantigen-specific CD4+ T cells in melanoma were reported to show diverse differentiation states.

Patients with melanoma were used as donors. Library preparation was by the immunoSEQ multiplex PCR assay. As stored in TCRdb, this immuneACCESS dataset retains in-frame rearrangements with V and J assigned. A fraction of the clones does not appear; measured against another copy, unresolved V genes explain less than half of the discrepancy, and the remainder lacks a known reason. The sample records roughly 20,000 clones, 82% of which are singletons. The ten largest make up roughly 4% of the sample. V was cut back by 3 bases and J by 6 bases, leaving a gap of 15 bases between them. CDR3 length: 15 amino acids, cysteine to phenylalanine. Only CDR3 DNA is held: 45 bases, read in frame from base 1. CDR1 and CDR2, per the germline V gene, are KGHSH and LQKENI. Remarks on this clone: This clone's antigen is unknown. It has no much larger one-base neighbor in the sample; base qualities were not kept.

The rearranged segments are TRBV18 and TRBJ2-4; the D gene is perhaps TRBD2, from 6 matching bases. This clonotype was sampled from a human donor with melanoma. The sequenced material came from cells from a culture (not recorded whether cultured in vitro). This receptor carries the CDR3 CASSPVAGLGNIQYF. The DNA sequence is given as TGTGCCAGCTCACCTGTCGCGGGGCTCGGAAACATTCAGTACTTC.